Described below is a single T cell receptor beta chain sequence and its context. The ends were cut back, 2 bases at V and 1 base at J, with 12 bases in the middle. Germline lookup yields CDR1 GTSNPN and CDR2 SVGIG (reference sequence). The CDR3 is made up of 15 amino acids. The entry originates in a study of T cell clones after liver transplantation. In the study overall: Third-party-reactive TCRbeta sequences from pre-transplant mixed lymphocyte reactions served as antigen-independent comparators.

Here immunoSEQ multiplex PCR was the method, and the copy in TCRdb shows in-frame clones only, minus some. The data hold about 68,000 clones, with roughly 92% observed a single time. The chain joins TRBV30 to TRBJ1-5; D might be TRBD1 (5 bases). The starting material was CD4+ T cells from blood, obtained approximately 25 months after liver transplant. This sequence originates from a human patient who received a liver transplant. Among the T cells, some may be from the graft donor. CDR3 in DNA: TGTGCCTGGAGTTTCTCCGGGGGGAGCAATCAGCCCCAGCATTTT. Residues: CAWSFSGGSNQPQHF.